This T cell receptor (beta chain) was identified in a study of blood T cell repertoires in COVID-19. This clone appeared a few times. Repertoires were generated with immunoSEQ multiplex PCR, while TCRdb's copy carries only in-frame clones and drops some. Among approximately 400,000 clones listed, roughly 88% were seen once. Specimen: peripheral blood. The receptor comes from a woman in her forties or fifties with COVID-19, enrolled during active disease.

CDR3 DNA: TGTGCCAGCAGCTTGGAACAGGGTGTCGGGGAGCTGTTTTTT. This encodes CASSLEQGVGELFF. The chain combines TRBV5-4 with TRBJ2-2, with D possibly TRBD1 on 6 matching bases. The V gene lost 0 bases and the J gene lost 7 bases, with 10 bases spanning the gap. The CDR3 covers 14 residues. Germline CDR1 and CDR2: SGHNT and YYREEE (reference sequence).